Below are 17 T cell receptor beta chains sequenced from a single sample in a study of CD8 T cells in Susac syndrome. An input of roughly 0.45 to 1 ug of RNA was subjected to reverse transcription using random hexamers. TCRdb reprocessed the immunoSEQ multiplex PCR reads with MiXCR, giving one entry per CDR3 protein. The sample has some 200,000 distinct CDR3 sequences; roughly 94% are singletons. Sequencing input: CD8+ T cells from PBMCs. These receptors were collected from a human donor with Susac syndrome.

With respect to this clonotype: One end of the junction is discordant with germline, which a read error may explain. The chain combines TRBV6-5 with TRBJ2-7; 7 positions match TRBD2. In germline, CDR1 is MNHEY, CDR2 SVGAGI. This CDR3 has 14 amino acids. CDR3 in amino acids: CASRSGLVSSEQYF. CDR3 DNA sequence: TGTGCCAGCAGGTCTGGACTAGTCTCCTCCGAGCAGTACTTC.

J is TRBJ2-7 and V is TRBV30; the D gene is possibly TRBD1 (5 bases). Trimming took off 0 bases at V and 5 bases at J, with 11 bases between the two ends. The CDR3 loop spans 13 amino acids. Germline values: CDR1 GTSNPN, CDR2 SVGIG (reference sequence). CDR3 protein: CAWSVGAFNEQYF. The CDR3 region has the DNA TGTGCCTGGAGTGTAGGGGCGTTTAACGAGCAGTACTTC.

This chain links TRBV12-3 or TRBV12-4 with TRBJ1-5, with D possibly TRBD1 on 6 matching bases. The CDR3 consists of 14 residues. The germline V and J ends were trimmed by 5 bases and 0 bases, with 8 bases remaining between them. The CDR3 spells CASSLDSSNQPQHF. CDR3 in DNA: TGTGCCAGCAGTCTGGACAGTAGCAATCAGCCCCAGCATTTT.

The V gene is TRBV28, the J gene TRBJ2-4; D gene ambiguous. CDR3 length equals 13 residues. The germline gives CDR1 MDHEN, CDR2 SYDVKM. The V and J ends lost 4 bases and 1 base respectively, with 5 bases between them. CDR3: CASSYEAKNIQYF. As DNA, the CDR3 is TGTGCCAGCAGTTATGAGGCCAAAAACATTCAGTACTTC.

V gene TRBV28 combines with J gene TRBJ1-5, with TRBD1 identical over 10 bases. Trimming took 6 bases from V and 2 from J; bases not matched to a gene: 1. This CDR3 spans 14 amino acids. The germline V gene has CDR1 MDHEN and CDR2 SYDVKM. CDR3 sequence: CASRGTGGNQPQHF. The CDR3 DNA reads TGTGCCAGCAGAGGGACAGGGGGCAATCAGCCCCAGCATTTT. The full variable domain, rest sourced from reference TRBV28 and TRBJ1-5, is DVKVTQSSRYLVKRTGEKVFLECVQDMDHENMFWYRQDPGLGLRLIYFSYDVKMKEKGDIPEGYSVSREKKERFSLILESASTNQTSMYLCASRGTGGNQPQHFGDGTRLSIL.

The chain combines TRBV20-1 with TRBJ2-3; 12 nucleotides match TRBD2. From germline, CDR1 is DFQATT and CDR2 SNEGSKA (reference sequence). V dropped 3 bases and J dropped 2; count of bases not matched to a gene: 15. The CDR3 is 19 amino acids. Here the CDR3 reads CSASVTSGRLHFDTDTQYF. CDR3 DNA: TGCAGTGCTAGTGTGACTAGCGGGAGATTACACTTCGACACAGATACGCAGTATTTT.

J is TRBJ1-4 and V is TRBV9; 7 bases fit TRBD1. The germline CDR1 and CDR2 sequences are SGDLS and YYNGEE. J was trimmed by 4 bases and V by 7 bases; bases with no gene match: 4. This CDR3 contains 13 residues. CDR3 nucleotide sequence: TGTGCCAGCGGGACAGACGATAATGAAAAACTGTTTTTT. It encodes CASGTDDNEKLFF.

The chain combines TRBV28 with TRBJ2-4, with 7 nucleotides matching TRBD2. V was pared by 5 bases and J by 0 bases, with 7 bases of the junction left unmatched. CDR1 and CDR2 from the germline V gene are MDHEN and SYDVKM. This CDR3 contains 16 residues. The DNA for the CDR3 is TGTGCCAGCAGTCGGCGGGACTATCTAGCCAAAAACATTCAGTACTTC. Its translation is CASSRRDYLAKNIQYF.

This clonotype was seen a few times. This rearrangement joins TRBV7-8 to TRBJ2-7, with 8 bases lining up with TRBD2. The CDR3 runs 15 residues. CDR1 SGHVS and CDR2 FQNEAQ come from the germline V gene. V lost 2 bases, J lost 1 base, and 4 bases stayed unmatched. CDR3 amino acids: CASSLTGGGSYEQYF. CDR3 sequence (DNA): TGTGCCAGCAGCTTAACGGGAGGGGGGTCCTACGAGCAGTACTTC.

The chain carries TRBV20-1 and TRBJ1-5; a weak D match, TRBD1 (5 bases). With 2 bases removed from V and 11 bases from J, the gap between germline ends came to 25 bases. The CDR3 length is 16 residues. CDR1 is DFQATT, CDR2 SNEGSKA, per germline (reference sequence). The CDR3 here is CSARNSGGSRSRTQHF. The CDR3 DNA sequence: TGCAGTGCTAGAAATAGCGGGGGGTCCAGGAGCAGGACCCAGCATTTT.

Written as DNA, the CDR3 is TGTGCCTGGAGTTATGACAGGGGACGTTACTCTGGGGCCAACGTCCTGACTTTC. Translated: CAWSYDRGRYSGANVLTF. This chain links TRBV30 with TRBJ2-6, with 8 bases lining up with TRBD1. J was trimmed by 0 bases and V by 2 bases; bases with no gene match: 9. In germline, CDR1 is GTSNPN, CDR2 SVGIG (reference sequence). The CDR3 length is 18 residues.

The rearrangement joins TRBV20-1 to TRBJ2-3; the match to TRBD2 covers 8 bases. The ends lost 2 bases at V and 11 bases at J; junction bases unmatched: 12. The CDR3 length is 14 residues. Germline V gene lookup returns CDR1 DFQATT and CDR2 SNEGSKA (reference sequence). In nucleotides, the CDR3 is TGCAGTGCTAGACCCATGGGACTAGACGGGAAGCAGTATTTT. It yields the protein CSARPMGLDGKQYF.

This chain links TRBV9 with TRBJ1-3; D is unresolved. The CDR3 contains 13 residues. Looked up from germline, CDR1 is SGDLS and CDR2 is YYNGEE. Trimming pared 4 bases from V and 4 bases from J, leaving 9 bases between. The CDR3 loop reads CASSPTSGNTIYF. The CDR3 DNA reads TGTGCCAGCAGCCCGACATCCGGAAACACCATATATTTT.

As to this clonotype: A read error may account for a junction end that differs from germline. V usage is TRBV13 and J usage is TRBJ2-7; D is possibly TRBD1 (6 bases). Germline V CDR1 and CDR2: PRHDT, FYEKMQ (reference sequence). The CDR3 length is 17 residues. CDR3 residues: CASSLGSFSDSSYEQYF. CDR3 sequence (DNA): TGTGCCAGCAGCCTAGGTTCCTTCTCGGACAGCTCCTACGAGCAGTACTTC.

This chain links TRBV5-1 with TRBJ2-2, with D perhaps matching TRBD2 (5 bases). Trimming took off 5 bases at V and 3 bases at J, with 11 bases between the two ends. This CDR3 is built from 14 residues. In germline, CDR1 is SGHRS, CDR2 YFSETQ. CDR3 amino acids: CASSPGSYTGELFF. In DNA, the CDR3 is TGCGCCAGCAGTCCTGGGAGTTACACCGGGGAGCTGTTTTTT. Looking up the rest from reference TRBV5-1 and TRBJ2-2 gives the full variable domain: KAGVTQTPRYLIKTRGQQVTLSCSPISGHRSVSWYQQTPGQGLQFLFEYFSETQRNKGNFPGRFSGRQFSNSRSEMNVSTLELGDSALYLCASSPGSYTGELFFGEGSRLTVL.

The chain has TRBV4-1 and TRBJ2-1; TRBD2 aligns across 7 bases. This CDR3 is built from 15 residues. The trim removed 0 bases at V and 9 bases at J, leaving 8 bases unmatched. Germline-derived CDR1 and CDR2 are MGHRA and YSYEKL. CDR3 DNA sequence: TGCGCCAGCAGCCAAGACACGGGAGGAAGAGTTGAGCAGTTCTTC. Translating it yields CASSQDTGGRVEQFF.

This rearrangement joins TRBV25-1 to TRBJ1-4; the D is unclear. Trimming removed 4 bases from V and 0 bases from J, with 15 bases in between. The germline V gene encodes CDR1 MGHDK and CDR2 SYGVNS. CDR3 size: 17 residues. CDR3 DNA: TGTGCCAGCAGTGGCTACAGCTACTCGGCAACTAATGAAAAACTGTTTTTT. Its protein product is CASSGYSYSATNEKLFF.